The T cell receptor (beta chain) under discussion was sequenced for a study of monozygotic twins with inflammatory bowel disease. Total RNA input per TCR library was around 3,500 ng. TCRdb derives one entry per CDR3 protein from the 5' RACE reads, leaving out DNA. The sample has about 160,000 distinct CDR3 sequences, and its top ten clones hold about 7.4%. CDR3 size: 12 residues. Germline V gene sequence: CDR1 SGHNT, CDR2 YYREEE (reference sequence). The receptor was derived from a human donor with ulcerative colitis or Crohn's disease, or a healthy co-twin of an affected twin (not recorded which). The sequenced sample consisted of blood. V gene TRBV5-4 combines with J gene TRBJ1-2. CDR3 loop: CASSLSSLGYTF.